The T cell receptor (beta chain) described here comes from a study of blood T cell repertoires in COVID-19. Study-level background: Spain, Italy and the United States supplied samples that represented acute and convalescent COVID-19. Sample material is recorded as cDNA or gDNA derived from T cells, B-cell-depleted T cells, or PBMCs.

Between the trimmed V and J ends, which lost 3 bases and 0 bases, there was a span of 5 bases. This CDR3 comprises 13 residues. Per the original data handling: Amplified reference gene primers provided the basis for estimating nucleated cell counts. Clones were sequenced by immunoSEQ multiplex PCR, and TCRdb holds only the in-frame ones, with some missing. V and J calls and clone size follow that table, whereas D and trimming were derived from the DNA. The sample yields about 200,000 clones, roughly 90% seen once. The sequence was collected from a middle-aged man with acute or convalescent COVID-19. The chain employs TRBV12-3 or TRBV12-4 and TRBJ1-2; no reliable D call. Specimen: peripheral blood. CDR3 loop: CASSFGANYGYTF. The CDR3 region has the DNA TGTGCCAGCAGTTTCGGAGCTAACTATGGCTACACCTTC.